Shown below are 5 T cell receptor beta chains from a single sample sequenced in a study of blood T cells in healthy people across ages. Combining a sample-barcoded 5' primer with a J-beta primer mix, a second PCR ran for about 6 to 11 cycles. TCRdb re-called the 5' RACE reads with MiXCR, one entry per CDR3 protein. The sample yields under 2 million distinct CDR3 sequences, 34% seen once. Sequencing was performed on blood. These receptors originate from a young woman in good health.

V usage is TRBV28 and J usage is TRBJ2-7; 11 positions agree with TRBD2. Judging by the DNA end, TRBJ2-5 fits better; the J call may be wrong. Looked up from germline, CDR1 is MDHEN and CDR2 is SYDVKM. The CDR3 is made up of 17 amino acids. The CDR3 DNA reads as TGTGCCAGCAGTCCGACCCTTCCTAGCGGGGGGCGGCAGACCCAGTACTTC. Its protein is CASSPTLPSGGRQTQYF.

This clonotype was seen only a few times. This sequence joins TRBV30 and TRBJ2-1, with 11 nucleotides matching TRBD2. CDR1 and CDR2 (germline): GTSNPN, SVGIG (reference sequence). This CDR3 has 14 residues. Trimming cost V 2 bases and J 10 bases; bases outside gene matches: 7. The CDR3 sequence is CAWSILAGGGEQFF. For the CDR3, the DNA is TGTGCCTGGAGTATCCTAGCGGGGGGAGGGGAGCAGTTCTTC.

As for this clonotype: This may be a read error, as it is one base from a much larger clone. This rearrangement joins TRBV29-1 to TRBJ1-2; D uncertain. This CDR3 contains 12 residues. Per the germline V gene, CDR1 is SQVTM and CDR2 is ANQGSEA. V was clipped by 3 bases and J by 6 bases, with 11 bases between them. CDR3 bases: TGCAGCGTTGACATGGCGAGCCATGGCTACACCTTC. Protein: CSVDMASHGYTF.

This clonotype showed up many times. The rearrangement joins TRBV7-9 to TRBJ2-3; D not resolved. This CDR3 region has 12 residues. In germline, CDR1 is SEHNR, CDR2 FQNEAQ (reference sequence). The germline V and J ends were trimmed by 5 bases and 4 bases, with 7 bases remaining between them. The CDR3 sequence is CASSAGPDTQYF. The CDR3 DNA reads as TGTGCCAGCAGCGCAGGTCCAGATACGCAGTATTTT.

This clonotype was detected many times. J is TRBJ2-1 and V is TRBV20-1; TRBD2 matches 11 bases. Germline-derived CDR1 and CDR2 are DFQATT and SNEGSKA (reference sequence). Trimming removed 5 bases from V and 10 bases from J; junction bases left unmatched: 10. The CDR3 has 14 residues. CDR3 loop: CSARTSGSVGEQFF. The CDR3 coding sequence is TGCAGTGCTCGAACTAGCGGGAGTGTCGGGGAGCAGTTCTTC.